Following are 7 T cell receptor gamma chains from one sample sequenced in a study of Vδ1+ human thymocytes. Study-level results: Thymic TRG and TRD repertoires appeared highly polyclonal.

Extracted RNA was reverse transcribed into cDNA. Multiplex PCR used pooled V-gene forward primers and a constant-region reverse primer to amplify CDR3s. TCRdb processed the multiplex PCR reads again with the CATT caller. The sample shows tens of thousands of gamma-chain clones, approximately 15% of them seen only once. No antigen has been identified for these receptors. Specimen: Vdelta1+ gamma-delta thymocytes from the thymus. Noted subset: FACS-sorted CD3+ TCRalphabeta- TCRVdelta1+ TCRVdelta2- thymocytes. These receptors came from a child under two years old who had congenital heart surgery.

A note on this clone: Since a much larger clone is just one base distant, this may be a read error. The identical CDR3 is also encoded by other nucleotide sequences in the sample. V usage is TRGV4 and J usage is TRGJ1 or TRGJ2. The CDR3 has 12 amino acids. CDR1 and CDR2 from the germline V gene are EGSTGY and YDSYTSSV. After removal of 4 bases from V and 4 bases from J, the junction contained 4 bases not matched to a gene. The CDR3 nucleotides read TGTGCCACCTGGGACTCATATTATAAGAAACTCTTT. It encodes CATWDSYYKKLF.

This clone was counted a few times. The rearrangement uses TRGV9 and TRGJ1 or TRGJ2. With 6 bases clipped from V and 5 bases from J, the junction kept 16 bases outside the gene matches. The CDR3 spans 15 residues. Looked up from germline, CDR1 is GITISATS and CDR2 is ISYDGTV (reference sequence). For the CDR3, the DNA is TGTGCCTTGTGGACGGTTGGATCGGGAGATTATAAGAAACTCTTT. It codes for CALWTVGSGDYKKLF.

The chain combines TRGV4 with TRGJP1. With 3 bases clipped from V and 8 bases from J, the junction kept 6 bases outside the gene matches. Per germline, CDR1 EGSTGY and CDR2 YDSYTSSV. This CDR3 comprises 13 residues. CDR3 nucleotides: TGTGCCACCTGGGATTGGGGAGGTTGGTTCAAGATATTT. Protein product: CATWDWGGWFKIF.

This chain uses TRGV8 with TRGJ1 or TRGJ2. This CDR3 is built from 9 residues. J lost 16 bases, V lost 3 bases, and 6 bases had no gene match. Germline V gene data show CDR1 as VENAVY and CDR2 as YDSYNSRV. The CDR3 region has the DNA TGTGCCACCTGGGATCGCGGGCTCTTT. This translates into CATWDRGLF.

By proportion, this clone is medium-sized. The V and J genes are TRGV3 and TRGJ1 or TRGJ2. The germline gives CDR1 VTNTFY, CDR2 YDVSTARD (reference sequence). V trimming: 5 bases; J trimming: 1 base; junction bases outside the gene matches: 2. The CDR3 consists of 12 residues. CDR3 sequence: CATWVNYYKKLF. CDR3 nucleotide sequence: TGTGCCACCTGGGTAAATTATTATAAGAAACTCTTT.

This clone was seen a handful of times. The J gene is TRGJ1 or TRGJ2, the V gene TRGV4. Unmatched junction bases numbered 9, after V lost 6 bases and J lost 7 bases. CDR3 size: 12 residues. Looked up from germline, CDR1 is EGSTGY and CDR2 is YDSYTSSV. The CDR3 spells CATWTPEYKKLF. The CDR3, as DNA: TGTGCCACCTGGACCCCGGAGTATAAGAAACTCTTT.

As regards this clone: A junction end diverges from the germline sequence, so it may reflect a read error. Distinct nucleotide sequences in the sample also encode this CDR3. V usage is TRGV4 and J usage is TRGJ1 or TRGJ2. Germline lookup yields CDR1 EGSTGY and CDR2 YDSYTSSV. The CDR3 totals 13 residues. CDR3: CATWDGDYYKKLF. CDR3 coding DNA: TGTGCCACCTGGGATGGGGATTATTATAAGAAACTCTTC.